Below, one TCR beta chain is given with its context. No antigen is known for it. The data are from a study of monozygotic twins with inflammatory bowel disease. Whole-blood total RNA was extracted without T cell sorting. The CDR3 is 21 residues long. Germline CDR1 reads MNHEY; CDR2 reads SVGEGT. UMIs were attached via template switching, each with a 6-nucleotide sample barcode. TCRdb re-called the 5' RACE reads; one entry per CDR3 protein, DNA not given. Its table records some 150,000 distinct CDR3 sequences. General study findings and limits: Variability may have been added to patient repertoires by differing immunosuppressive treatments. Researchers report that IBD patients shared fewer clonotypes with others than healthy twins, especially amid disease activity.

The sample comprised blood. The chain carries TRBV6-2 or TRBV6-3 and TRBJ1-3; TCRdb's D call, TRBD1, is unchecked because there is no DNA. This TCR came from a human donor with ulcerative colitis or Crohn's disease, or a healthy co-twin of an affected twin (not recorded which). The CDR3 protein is CASSPNLGGGHSTFSGNTIYF.